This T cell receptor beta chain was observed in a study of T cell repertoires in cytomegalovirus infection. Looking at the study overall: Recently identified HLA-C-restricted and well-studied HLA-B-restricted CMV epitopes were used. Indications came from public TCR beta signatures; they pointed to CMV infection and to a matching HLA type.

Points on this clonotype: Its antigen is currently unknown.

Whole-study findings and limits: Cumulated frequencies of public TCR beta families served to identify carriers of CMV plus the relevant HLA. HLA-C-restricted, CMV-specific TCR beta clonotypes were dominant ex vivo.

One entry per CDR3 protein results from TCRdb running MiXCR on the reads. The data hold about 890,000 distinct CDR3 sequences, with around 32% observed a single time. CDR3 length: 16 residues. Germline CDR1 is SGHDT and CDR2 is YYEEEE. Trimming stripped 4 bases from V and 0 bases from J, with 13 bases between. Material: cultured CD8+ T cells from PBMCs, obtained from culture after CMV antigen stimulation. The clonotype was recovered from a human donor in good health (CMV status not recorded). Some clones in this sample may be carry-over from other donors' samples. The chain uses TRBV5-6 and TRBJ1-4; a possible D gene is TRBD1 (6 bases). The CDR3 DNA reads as TGTGCCAGCAGCCTTCCGGACAGCGCAACTAATGAAAAACTGTTTTTT. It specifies CASSLPDSATNEKLFF.